Below are 21 T cell receptor beta chains sequenced from a single sample in a study of radiation and T cells in renal cell carcinoma. The time point is: baseline pretreatment blood. Treatment noted: 15 Gy SBRT to primary tumor, nephrectomy 4 weeks later. The table came from immunoSEQ multiplex PCR; TCRdb's copy has only in-frame clones and leaves some out. The sample has about 140,000 clones; around 78% are singletons. The source was blood, collected from a patient whose treatment included radiotherapy and nephrectomy. The receptors stem from a woman aged 50 to 60 with renal cell carcinoma.

A few counts support this clone. The chain joins TRBV6-5 to TRBJ1-6, with D uncertain. CDR3 length: 13 amino acids. The germline gives CDR1 MNHEY, CDR2 SVGAGI. V was pared by 6 bases and J by 6 bases, with 9 bases between. The CDR3 DNA reads TGTGCCAGCAGGATGGACGGTAATTCACCCCTCCACTTT. It specifies CASRMDGNSPLHF.

Only one count was recorded for this clone. V is TRBV18 and J is TRBJ2-7, with 13 positions matching TRBD2. Germline V CDR1 and CDR2: KGHSH, LQKENI. Germline trimming cut 3 bases from V and 0 bases from J; bases unmatched to any gene: 5. The length of the CDR3 is 17 residues. The CDR3 nucleotides read TGTGCCAGCTCACCCCCCGGACTAGCGGGAGTCTCCTACGAGCAGTACTTC. As protein: CASSPPGLAGVSYEQYF.

The chain recombines TRBV5-6 with TRBJ1-4; maybe TRBD1 (5 bases). Trimming removed 2 bases at V and 8 bases at J, with 13 bases between. Germline CDR1 and CDR2: SGHDT and YYEEEE. The CDR3 has 14 amino acids. CDR3 residues: CASSFGGVEEKLFF. The CDR3 bases are TGTGCCAGCAGCTTTGGAGGGGTAGAGGAAAAACTGTTTTTT.

The rearrangement uses TRBV7-9 and TRBJ1-1; D remains ambiguous. Trimming pared 2 bases from V and 3 bases from J, leaving 10 bases between. This CDR3 comprises 14 residues. CDR1 SEHNR and CDR2 FQNEAQ come from the germline V gene (reference sequence). CDR3 protein: CASSLMGRDTEAFF. The CDR3 DNA is TGTGCCAGCAGCTTAATGGGTAGGGACACTGAAGCTTTCTTT.

This clone was counted between two and nine times. The rearrangement uses TRBV15 and TRBJ2-7; TRBD2 matches 12 bases. Germline V CDR1 and CDR2: LNHNV, YYDKDF (reference sequence). The ends lost 0 bases at V and 11 bases at J; junction bases unmatched: 5. The CDR3 has 14 residues. In DNA, the CDR3 is TGTGCCACCAGCAGAGATGGGACTAGCGGGTGGAAGTACTTC. Translation gives CATSRDGTSGWKYF. Drawing the rest from reference TRBV15 and TRBJ2-7, the complete variable domain is DAMVIQNPRYQVTQFGKPVTLSCSQTLNHNVMYWYQQKSSQAPKLLFHYYDKDFNNEADTPDNFQSRRPNTSFCFLDIRSPGLGDTAMYLCATSRDGTSGWKYFGPGTRLTVT.

The chain employs TRBV18 and TRBJ1-5; TRBD1 matches at 10 bases. This CDR3 comprises 15 residues. Trimming removed 3 bases from V and 2 bases from J; junction bases left unmatched: 1. Looked up from germline, CDR1 is KGHSH and CDR2 is LQKENI. CDR3 DNA: TGTGCCAGCTCACCCGGGACAGGGGGCAATCAGCCCCAGCATTTT. It is translated as CASSPGTGGNQPQHF.

This chain connects TRBV4-2 to TRBJ1-1; possibly TRBD1 for D (5 bases). V lost 1 base, J lost 4 bases, and 16 bases lay in between. The CDR3 runs to 16 residues. Germline values: CDR1 LGHNA, CDR2 YNFKEQ. This chain's CDR3 is CASSQVVRGLGTEAFF. The DNA of the CDR3 is TGTGCCAGCAGCCAAGTTGTTCGGGGCTTGGGCACTGAAGCTTTCTTT.

J is TRBJ2-5 and V is TRBV7-2, with TRBD2 identical over 8 bases. In germline, CDR1 is SGHTA, CDR2 FQGNSA. J gave up 6 bases and V 2 bases, and 8 bases lay outside the gene matches. This CDR3 spans 15 amino acids. CDR3 in amino acids: CASSLTGGAVKTQYF. CDR3 coding DNA: TGTGCCAGCAGCTTAACCGGGGGGGCTGTTAAGACCCAGTACTTC.

This chain links TRBV4-3 with TRBJ1-2; D gene uncertain. In germline, CDR1 is LGHNA, CDR2 YSLEER. The CDR3 is 13 amino acids. Deletions cut 0 bases from V and 8 bases from J, with 10 bases between. In DNA, the CDR3 is TGCGCCAGCAGCCAAGACTCATGGAGAGGCTACACCTTC. It is translated as CASSQDSWRGYTF.

This chain connects TRBV29-1 to TRBJ2-1; D may be TRBD1 (6 bases). Trimming pared 7 bases from V and 9 bases from J, leaving 13 bases between. Germline CDR1 SQVTM, CDR2 ANQGSEA. CDR3 size: 11 residues. In nucleotides, the CDR3 is TGCAGCGGGGAACAGGGATCTGAGCAGTTCTTC. This encodes CSGEQGSEQFF.

This clone has just a few counts. The chain links TRBV19 to TRBJ1-1, with unresolved D. V lost 4 bases to trimming and J lost 3 bases, with 9 bases between them. The CDR3 covers 13 residues. From germline, CDR1 is LNHDA and CDR2 SQIVND (reference sequence). The CDR3 nucleotides are TGTGCCAGTAGTACGGTGTCAGACACTGAAGCTTTCTTT. It yields the protein CASSTVSDTEAFF.

This clone appeared once. The CDR3 DNA reads as TGTGCCAGCAGTTACTCGGGACTTTCCCCCTACAATGAGCAGTTCTTC. This gives the protein CASSYSGLSPYNEQFF. The V gene is TRBV6-5, the J gene TRBJ2-1; perhaps TRBD2 as D (6 bases). There are 16 residues in the CDR3. V lost 0 bases and J 2 bases, leaving 11 bases between the germline ends. CDR1 and CDR2 (germline): MNHEY, SVGAGI.

The chain has TRBV18 and TRBJ2-7, with D perhaps matching TRBD2 (5 bases). CDR3 size: 14 residues. CDR1 and CDR2 (germline): KGHSH, LQKENI. The ends were cut back, 6 bases at V and 1 base at J, with 13 bases in the middle. The DNA for the CDR3 is TGTGCCAGCTCTCAAGACGGACTTTCCTACGAGCAGTACTTC. Its protein product is CASSQDGLSYEQYF.

The chain joins TRBV6-4 to TRBJ2-5; D unclear. Trimming pared 4 bases from V and 5 bases from J, leaving 11 bases between. Looked up from germline, CDR1 is MRHNA and CDR2 is SNTAGT. This CDR3 region has 13 residues. CDR3 coding DNA: TGTGCCAGCAGTGGTAACCTGGGGGAGACCCAGTACTTC. Translated, it gives CASSGNLGETQYF.

The V gene is TRBV11-2, the J gene TRBJ2-2, with 10 bases matching TRBD2. Germline CDR1 is SGHAT and CDR2 is FQNNGV. The CDR3 is made up of 15 amino acids. V was clipped by 6 bases and J by 6 bases; unmatched bases: 7. CDR3 sequence (DNA): TGTGCCAGCAGAGCGAGCGGGAGGGCGGCCGGGGAGCTGTTTTTT. It is translated as CASRASGRAAGELFF.

V and J are TRBV4-2 and TRBJ2-1; 9 nucleotides align to TRBD2. Germline V gene lookup returns CDR1 LGHNA and CDR2 YNFKEQ. This CDR3 has 17 residues. Trimming took 5 bases from V and 4 from J; bases not matched to a gene: 12. CDR3 nucleotide sequence: TGTGCCAGCAGCAAATTCCTAGCGGGAAGCGGGTACAATGAGCAGTTCTTC. Encoded protein: CASSKFLAGSGYNEQFF.

V usage is TRBV9 and J usage is TRBJ1-4; D is unresolved. The CDR3 runs 13 residues. Per the germline V gene, CDR1 is SGDLS and CDR2 is YYNGEE. V shed 7 bases and J shed 4 bases, with 11 bases lying between them. The CDR3 nucleotides are TGTGCCAGCTCCTTCGGGGATAATGAAAAACTGTTTTTT. The encoded protein is CASSFGDNEKLFF.

The V gene is TRBV7-9, the J gene TRBJ2-3; 7 positions match TRBD2. Losses at the gene ends were 5 bases for V and 3 bases for J; bases not matched to a gene: 8. In germline, CDR1 is SEHNR, CDR2 FQNEAQ (reference sequence). The CDR3 is 15 amino acids. The CDR3 here is CASSMVGGKTDTQYF. CDR3 DNA sequence: TGTGCCAGCAGCATGGTGGGGGGGAAGACAGATACGCAGTATTTT.

This sequence joins TRBV4-1 and TRBJ1-2; D remains unclear. The V end was cut by 0 bases, the J end by 0 bases, with 8 bases between. The CDR3 is 15 residues long. Germline V gene sequence: CDR1 MGHRA, CDR2 YSYEKL. The CDR3 here is CASSQETESNYGYTF. CDR3 DNA: TGCGCCAGCAGCCAAGAAACTGAATCTAACTATGGCTACACCTTC.

J is TRBJ1-4 and V is TRBV30, with D uncertain. CDR1 and CDR2 from the germline V gene are GTSNPN and SVGIG (reference sequence). CDR3 length: 10 residues. V lost 5 bases and J 5 bases, leaving 3 bases between the germline ends. The CDR3 is CAWGNEKLFF. The CDR3 DNA sequence: TGTGCCTGGGGAAATGAAAAACTGTTTTTT.

This clone appeared once. The chain links TRBV9 to TRBJ2-3; no reliable D call. The V gene's germline CDR1 is SGDLS and CDR2 YYNGEE. Trimming removed 0 bases from V and 2 bases from J, with 4 bases in between. The CDR3 loop spans 13 amino acids. CDR3 bases: TGTGCCAGCAGCGTAGTTATCACAGATACGCAGTATTTT. Protein: CASSVVITDTQYF.